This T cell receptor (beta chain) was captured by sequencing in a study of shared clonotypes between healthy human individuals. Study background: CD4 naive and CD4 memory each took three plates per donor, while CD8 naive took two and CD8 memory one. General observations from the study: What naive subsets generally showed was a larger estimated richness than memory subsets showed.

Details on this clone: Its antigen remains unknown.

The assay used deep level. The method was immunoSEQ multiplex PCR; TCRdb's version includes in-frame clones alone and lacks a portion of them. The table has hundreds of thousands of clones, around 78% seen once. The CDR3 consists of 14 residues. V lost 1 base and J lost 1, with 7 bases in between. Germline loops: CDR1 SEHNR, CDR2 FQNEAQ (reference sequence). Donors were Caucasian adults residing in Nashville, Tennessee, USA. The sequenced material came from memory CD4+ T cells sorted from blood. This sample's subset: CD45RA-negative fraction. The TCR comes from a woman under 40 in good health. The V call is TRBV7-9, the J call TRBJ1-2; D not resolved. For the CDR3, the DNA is TGTGCCAGCAGCTTAGATCTCCATAACTATGGCTACACCTTC. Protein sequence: CASSLDLHNYGYTF.